This TCR beta chain was captured in a study of regulatory T cells in long-lasting Graves disease. Specified time point: newly diagnosed GD, antithyroid drugs for less than 3 months. Construction of the TCR library relied on RNA isolated from PBMCs. The germline CDR1 and CDR2 sequences are PRHDT and FYEKMQ (reference sequence). This CDR3 spans 15 amino acids. Details on this clonotype: Sequence at one end of the junction differs from germline and may be a read error.

Both iRepertoire HTBI primers and Arm-PCR of CDR3 regions were used to build the TCR beta libraries. TCRdb redid the calling of the multiplex PCR reads with MiXCR, one entry per CDR3 protein. The sample consists of about 460,000 distinct CDR3 sequences, approximately 14% of them appearing once. The same data also went into a second study, on T cells in Graves' hyperthyroidism and ophthalmopathy.

The chain has TRBV13 and TRBJ2-7; D gene ambiguous. The clonotype was recovered from a woman in her forties or fifties with Graves disease. The sample was peripheral blood mononuclear cells (PBMCs), taken at new diagnosis, from a patient treated with antithyroid drugs. Here the CDR3 DNA reads TGCGCCAGCAGCCACCCCGCCCATCGGCTCTACGAGCAGTACTTC. Residues: CASSHPAHRLYEQYF.